Described below is a single T cell receptor (beta chain) sequence and its context. Its specificity is unknown. This sample stems from a study of T cells in Graves' hyperthyroidism and ophthalmopathy. TCR beta CDR3 region amplification was performed from RNA transcripts. With the HTBI primer set, the TCR CDR3 went through a first round of RT-PCR. In TCRdb, the multiplex PCR reads were re-called with MiXCR into one record per CDR3 protein. The sample consists of 75,000 to 100,000 distinct CDR3 sequences, around 50% of them appearing once. Notes on the study in general: The model's output predicted ophthalmopathy at a median of 6.5 months prior to onset.

V lost 3 bases to trimming and J lost 3 bases; unmatched junction nucleotides: 5. CDR1 is DFQATT and CDR2 is SNEGSKA in the germline V gene (reference sequence). The CDR3 is made up of 14 amino acids. This rearrangement joins TRBV20-1 to TRBJ2-7; TRBD2 agrees at 10 bases. The receptor was derived from a middle-aged woman with Graves' hyperthyroidism. The sequencing sample was made of blood. CDR3 nucleotide sequence: TGCAGTGCTAGCCAGTCTAGCGGGAGCTACGAGCAGTACTTC. Translated: CSASQSSGSYEQYF.